These T cell receptor beta chains were read from a single sample in a study of T-cell reconstitution after alpha-beta-depleted transplantation in children. TCRdb re-called the PCR reads through MiXCR, storing one row per CDR3 protein. The top ten clones hold around 18% of a sample with approximately 70,000 distinct CDR3 sequences, roughly 5% of them seen once. The sample in question was PBMCs, mostly from graft donor cells, obtained 180 days after TCRalphabeta/CD19-depleted stem cell transplant. Source of these receptors: a boy in the first two years of life who had a stem cell transplant for acute myeloid leukemia, so the T cells may come from the graft donor. Both conserved end residues are part of each CDR3. Each record gives: CDR3 length, V gene, clone size, J gene, D gene, CDR3 DNA, CDR3 protein. The D gene is left open where the match is weak. The size of a clone is reported for some rows only, either as once, few or many, or as a class for expanded clones.

len: 16
v_gene: TRBV3-1
abundance: -
j_gene: TRBJ2-4
d_gene: TRBD1
CDR3nt: TGTGCCTCCTCCAAGCAGAGGGGGCTAGCCAAAAACATTCAGTACTTC
CDR3aa: CASSKQRGLAKNIQYF

len: 13
v_gene: TRBV29-1
abundance: many
j_gene: TRBJ2-5
d_gene: TRBD1
CDR3nt: TGCAGCGTCGAGGGACAGTACCAAGAGACCCAGTACTTC
CDR3aa: CSVEGQYQETQYF

len: 16
v_gene: TRBV5-1
abundance: many
j_gene: TRBJ1-3
d_gene: -
CDR3nt: TGCGCCAGCAGCTTGGAAGGGGCCGGCTCTGGAAACACCATATATTTT
CDR3aa: CASSLEGAGSGNTIYF

len: 16
v_gene: TRBV20-1
abundance: many
j_gene: TRBJ2-5
d_gene: -
CDR3nt: TGCAGTGCTAGAGGTCGGCCAGCCACGTACCAAGAGACCCAGTACTTC
CDR3aa: CSARGRPATYQETQYF

len: 15
v_gene: TRBV7-9
abundance: many
j_gene: TRBJ1-1
d_gene: TRBD1
CDR3nt: TGTGCCAGCAGCTTGACTTCAGGGGGATGGACTGAAGCTTTCTTT
CDR3aa: CASSLTSGGWTEAFF

len: 15
v_gene: TRBV20-1
abundance: many
j_gene: TRBJ2-1
d_gene: TRBD2
CDR3nt: TGCAGTGCTAGAATGAGCGGGGGGGCCTACAATGAGCAGTTCTTC
CDR3aa: CSARMSGGAYNEQFF

len: 13
v_gene: TRBV6-2/TRBV6-3
abundance: many
j_gene: TRBJ2-7
d_gene: -
CDR3nt: TGTGCCATCATGGACCCGACTACTGACGAGCAGTACTTC
CDR3aa: CAIMDPTTDEQYF

len: 15
v_gene: TRBV19
abundance: -
j_gene: TRBJ2-3
d_gene: -
CDR3nt: TGTGCCAGTAGTTTCCGGACGGCTAGCACAGATACGCAGTATTTT
CDR3aa: CASSFRTASTDTQYF

len: 16
v_gene: TRBV21-1
abundance: many
j_gene: TRBJ2-6
d_gene: -
CDR3nt: TGTGCCAGCAGCACCTACGGGGGCTCTGGGGCCAACGTCCTGACTTTC
CDR3aa: CASSTYGGSGANVLTF

len: 17
v_gene: TRBV5-1
abundance: many
j_gene: TRBJ2-5
d_gene: TRBD1
CDR3nt: TGCGCCAGCAGCCGTAGGATCAGACAGGGGACACAAGAGACCCAGTACTTC
CDR3aa: CASSRRIRQGTQETQYF

len: 13
v_gene: TRBV7-7
abundance: many
j_gene: TRBJ1-5
d_gene: -
CDR3nt: TGTGCCAGCAGCTTAGGCCTCAATCAGCCCCAGCATTTT
CDR3aa: CASSLGLNQPQHF

len: 14
v_gene: TRBV5-1
abundance: many
j_gene: TRBJ1-2
d_gene: -
CDR3nt: TGCGCCAGCAGCTCGACCTTCCCCTACTATGGCTACACCTTC
CDR3aa: CASSSTFPYYGYTF

len: 14
v_gene: TRBV20-1
abundance: many
j_gene: TRBJ2-1
d_gene: TRBD1
CDR3nt: TGCAGTTGCAACAGGGGTGCGGTGGTTGTTGAGCAGTTCTTC
CDR3aa: CSCNRGAVVVEQFF

len: 17
v_gene: TRBV11-2
abundance: many
j_gene: TRBJ1-1
d_gene: -
CDR3nt: TGTGCCAGCAGCTTTCGACAGAGGGCCTTAATGAACACTGAAGCTTTCTTT
CDR3aa: CASSFRQRALMNTEAFF

len: 14
v_gene: TRBV12-3/TRBV12-4
abundance: many
j_gene: TRBJ1-1
d_gene: TRBD1
CDR3nt: TGTGCCAGCAGCCCACAGGGGAGAAGAACTGAAGCTTTCTTT
CDR3aa: CASSPQGRRTEAFF

len: 15
v_gene: TRBV3-1
abundance: -
j_gene: TRBJ2-7
d_gene: -
CDR3nt: TGTGCCTGCTGCCAAGTGTATCCGGGGACGAACGAGCAGTACTTC
CDR3aa: CACCQVYPGTNEQYF

len: 16
v_gene: TRBV7-8
abundance: many
j_gene: TRBJ2-5
d_gene: TRBD2
CDR3nt: TGTGCCAGCAGCTTGGCTCGACTAGCCCTTCAAGAGACCCAGTACTTC
CDR3aa: CASSLARLALQETQYF

len: 15
v_gene: TRBV12-3/TRBV12-4
abundance: many
j_gene: TRBJ2-1
d_gene: TRBD2
CDR3nt: TGTGCCAGCAGTTTAAACCGGGGGGGCCGAAATGAGCAGTTCTTC
CDR3aa: CASSLNRGGRNEQFF

len: 15
v_gene: TRBV6-5
abundance: many
j_gene: TRBJ1-6
d_gene: -
CDR3nt: TGTGCCAGCAGTTACACCACGGGCAGTCGTTCACCCCTCCACTTT
CDR3aa: CASSYTTGSRSPLHF

len: 15
v_gene: TRBV3-1
abundance: many
j_gene: TRBJ2-2
d_gene: -
CDR3nt: TGTGCCAGCAGCCAAGCCAGGGGATGGACCGGGGAGCTGTTTTTT
CDR3aa: CASSQARGWTGELFF

len: 14
v_gene: TRBV19
abundance: -
j_gene: TRBJ2-2
d_gene: TRBD1
CDR3nt: TGTGCCAGTAGAAGGACAGGGGGCACCGGGGAGCTGTTTTTT
CDR3aa: CASRRTGGTGELFF

len: 12
v_gene: TRBV12-3/TRBV12-4
abundance: medium-sized
j_gene: TRBJ2-2
d_gene: -
CDR3nt: TGTGCCAGCAGCCACAACACCGGGGAGCTGTTTTTT
CDR3aa: CASSHNTGELFF

len: 15
v_gene: TRBV27
abundance: many
j_gene: TRBJ2-3
d_gene: TRBD1
CDR3nt: TGTGCCAGCAGTGCTCAACAGGGGCTGGCGGATACGCAGTATTTT
CDR3aa: CASSAQQGLADTQYF

len: 15
v_gene: TRBV18
abundance: few
j_gene: TRBJ2-5
d_gene: -
CDR3nt: TGTGCCAGCTCACAAGGCACAGGGTGGACAGAGACCCAGTACTTC
CDR3aa: CASSQGTGWTETQYF

len: 17
v_gene: TRBV4-2
abundance: many
j_gene: TRBJ2-6
d_gene: -
CDR3nt: TGTGCCAGCAGTCCTGCAGGAAGGGGATCCGGGGCCAACGTCCTGACTTTC
CDR3aa: CASSPAGRGSGANVLTF

len: 14
v_gene: TRBV7-2
abundance: many
j_gene: TRBJ2-1
d_gene: -
CDR3nt: TGTGCCAGCAGCTTAGATGGGGCTCACAATGAGCAGTTCTTC
CDR3aa: CASSLDGAHNEQFF

len: 17
v_gene: TRBV5-6
abundance: many
j_gene: TRBJ2-5
d_gene: TRBD2
CDR3nt: TGTGCCAGCAGCTTCCGGGCGATCCTGGGGGGGGGAGAGACCCAGTACTTC
CDR3aa: CASSFRAILGGGETQYF

len: 14
v_gene: TRBV12-3/TRBV12-4
abundance: many
j_gene: TRBJ1-4
d_gene: -
CDR3nt: TGTGCCAGCACCAAGGGACACTCGAATGAAAAACTGTTTTTT
CDR3aa: CASTKGHSNEKLFF

len: 15
v_gene: TRBV12-3/TRBV12-4
abundance: many
j_gene: TRBJ2-5
d_gene: -
CDR3nt: TGTGCCAGCAGTTTAGGGTTCAGGGTCCAAGAGACCCAGTACTTC
CDR3aa: CASSLGFRVQETQYF

len: 12
v_gene: TRBV12-3/TRBV12-4
abundance: many
j_gene: TRBJ1-2
d_gene: TRBD1
CDR3nt: TGTGCCAGCAGTCCCACAGGGGCTGGCTACACCTTC
CDR3aa: CASSPTGAGYTF

len: 13
v_gene: TRBV20-1
abundance: many
j_gene: TRBJ1-1
d_gene: -
CDR3nt: TGCAGTGCTAGCGTCTGGAGGAACACTGAAGCTTTCTTT
CDR3aa: CSASVWRNTEAFF

len: 15
v_gene: TRBV2
abundance: many
j_gene: TRBJ2-5
d_gene: -
CDR3nt: TGTGCCGCCATCAATCACAGGGTGAGGGGAGAGACCCAGTACTTC
CDR3aa: CAAINHRVRGETQYF

len: 14
v_gene: TRBV12-3/TRBV12-4
abundance: many
j_gene: TRBJ2-1
d_gene: TRBD2
CDR3nt: TGTGCCAGCACCAAAGCGGGGGCCTACAATGAGCAGTTCTTC
CDR3aa: CASTKAGAYNEQFF

len: 15
v_gene: TRBV5-1
abundance: many
j_gene: TRBJ2-4
d_gene: -
CDR3nt: TGCGCCAGCAGCCAGGGGGGACCGCGGGTTTACATTCAGTACTTC
CDR3aa: CASSQGGPRVYIQYF

len: 16
v_gene: TRBV11-2
abundance: many
j_gene: TRBJ1-2
d_gene: -
CDR3nt: TGTGCCAGCAGCTTAAATGGGGAGAGGGCTTTCTATGGCTACACCTTC
CDR3aa: CASSLNGERAFYGYTF

len: 14
v_gene: TRBV6-5
abundance: many
j_gene: TRBJ2-5
d_gene: TRBD2
CDR3nt: TGTGCCAGCAGTTACTCGGCGGGGGGGGAGACCCAGTACTTC
CDR3aa: CASSYSAGGETQYF

len: 14
v_gene: TRBV20-1
abundance: many
j_gene: TRBJ2-1
d_gene: TRBD2
CDR3nt: TGCAGTGCTAGGTCGCGGGGGGGCAATAATGAGCAGTTCTTC
CDR3aa: CSARSRGGNNEQFF

len: 15
v_gene: TRBV12-3/TRBV12-4
abundance: many
j_gene: TRBJ2-2
d_gene: -
CDR3nt: TGTGCCAGCAGTTTCTCCTCGGCGGGCACCGGGGAGCTGTTTTTT
CDR3aa: CASSFSSAGTGELFF